The 7 T cell receptor beta chains given below trace back to one sample, sequenced in a study of cytomegalovirus exposure and HLA in healthy donors. PCR primers comprised 60 Vbeta and 13 Jbeta primers. Produced via immunoSEQ multiplex PCR; TCRdb's table is partial and in-frame only. The repertoire holds 150,000 to 200,000 clones, with around two thirds as singletons. Specimen: PBMCs. These receptors were collected from a man aged 30 to 39 in good health and CMV-seropositive.

This clone was seen a few times. One end of the junction fails to match germline, which may point to a read error. The CDR3 DNA follows: TGTTCCAGCAGCTTCCAGCCGGGACAGGGGGCGAACACTGAAGCTTTCTTT. Protein product: CSSSFQPGQGANTEAFF. V gene TRBV7-9 combines with J gene TRBJ1-1, with 12 bases matching TRBD1. The CDR3 consists of 17 residues. Germline-derived CDR1 and CDR2 are SEHNR and FQNEAQ (reference sequence).

This clone was observed a handful of times. CDR3 loop: CASSQPTGGRIYNEQFF. CDR3 sequence (DNA): TGCGCCAGCAGCCAACCCACAGGGGGACGAATCTACAATGAGCAGTTCTTC. This chain joins TRBV4-1 and TRBJ2-1, with 8 bases aligning to TRBD1. The germline V gene has CDR1 MGHRA and CDR2 YSYEKL. The CDR3 sequence is 17 residues long. V lost 2 bases to trimming and J lost 3 bases; unmatched junction nucleotides: 9.

Of note for this clone: Relative to the germline gene, one junction end is altered; a read error may explain this. The V gene is TRBV7-8, the J gene TRBJ2-5; a possible D gene is TRBD2 (6 bases). The J call may not be correct, given that the DNA end is closer to TRBJ2-7. CDR3 length: 14 amino acids. Germline-derived CDR1 and CDR2 are SGHVS and FQNEAQ. CDR3 sequence (DNA): TGTGCCAGCAGCCTAGCGCAAAGCTCCTACGAGCAGTACTTC. Translating it yields CASSLAQSSYEQYF.

This clone came up a few times. V and J are TRBV18 and TRBJ1-1; possible D gene TRBD1, 6 bases. Germline assignment: CDR1 KGHSH and CDR2 LQKENI. Trimming took off 5 bases at V and 8 bases at J, with 18 bases between the two ends. The length of the CDR3 is 14 residues. CDR3 DNA sequence: TGTGCCAGCTCAGGGGCACAGGGCGCGAGCGAAGCTTTCTTT. Residues: CASSGAQGASEAFF.

J is TRBJ2-1 and V is TRBV6-4; 9 bases align to TRBD2. The CDR3 has 16 residues. V dropped 2 bases and J dropped 3; count of bases not matched to a gene: 5. Germline V gene sequence: CDR1 MRHNA, CDR2 SNTAGT. This CDR3 is CASSDNSGSFYNEQFF. CDR3 coding DNA: TGTGCCAGCAGTGACAATAGCGGGAGCTTCTACAATGAGCAGTTCTTC.

The V call is TRBV2, the J call TRBJ1-1; possibly TRBD1 for D (5 bases). The CDR3 is 11 amino acids. The germline CDR1 and CDR2 sequences are SNHLY and FYNNEI. Trimming took off 7 bases at V and 5 bases at J, with 8 bases between the two ends. As DNA, the CDR3 is TGTGCCAGCACCAGGGTTACTGAAGCTTTCTTT. It yields the protein CASTRVTEAFF.

This rearrangement joins TRBV5-1 to TRBJ2-1; 7 nucleotides align to TRBD2. CDR1 and CDR2 from the germline V gene are SGHRS and YFSETQ. CDR3 length equals 16 residues. Trimming cost V 4 bases and J 8 bases; bases outside gene matches: 15. CDR3 region: CASSQGGASGGDEQFF. The CDR3 bases are TGCGCCAGCAGCCAGGGAGGGGCTAGCGGAGGGGATGAGCAGTTCTTC.